These 5 T cell receptor beta chains came from one sample sequenced in a study of lymphopenia after photon versus proton radiotherapy. Profiled with immunoSEQ multiplex PCR; TCRdb holds only in-frame clones, not every one. Among about 14,000 clones listed, 82% were seen once. This sample comprised peripheral blood, obtained from a patient treated with photon-based radiotherapy. These receptors all stem from a man in his fifties or sixties with gastric cancer.

The chain combines TRBV6-1 with TRBJ1-4; TRBD1 might be the D (6 bases). CDR3 length: 14 residues. Germline V gives CDR1 MNHNS, CDR2 SASEGT. Trimming removed 5 bases at V and 4 bases at J, with 11 bases between. The CDR3 sequence is CASSQQGYNEKLFF. In DNA, the CDR3 is TGTGCCAGCAGTCAGCAGGGGTATAATGAAAAACTGTTTTTT.

This clone is termed large (0.1 to 1%). This rearrangement joins TRBV2 to TRBJ2-5; the D call may be TRBD1 or TRBD2 (6 bases each). The CDR3 covers 15 residues. V lost 4 bases and J 11 bases, leaving 23 bases between the germline ends. Germline-derived CDR1 and CDR2 are SNHLY and FYNNEI. CDR3 nucleotides: TGTGCCAGCAGTGCAACAGACTCATCGGGGGCTACTCAGTACTTC. Translation gives CASSATDSSGATQYF. Together with reference TRBV2 and TRBJ2-5, the CDR3 gives the full variable domain: EPEVTQTPSHQVTQMGQEVILRCVPISNHLYFYWYRQILGQKVEFLVSFYNNEISEKSEIFDDQFSVERPDGSNFTLKIRSTKLEDSAMYFCASSATDSSGATQYFGPGTRLLVL.

The chain recombines TRBV7-3 with TRBJ2-1, with 10 bases that match TRBD1. The CDR3 covers 15 residues. V shed 5 bases and J 6 bases; nucleotides not matched to a gene: 7. From germline, CDR1 is SGHTA and CDR2 FQGTGA. The CDR3 sequence: CASSPDRGRFNEQFF. The CDR3 nucleotides read TGTGCCAGCAGCCCCGACAGGGGGCGGTTCAATGAGCAGTTCTTC.

This clone showed up just once. The chain recombines TRBV19 with TRBJ2-2; no clear D gene. This CDR3 contains 14 residues. CDR1 and CDR2 (germline): LNHDA, SQIVND (reference sequence). Trimming took off 6 bases at V and 2 bases at J, with 10 bases between the two ends. CDR3 amino acids: CASRRLSNTGELFF. The CDR3 coding sequence is TGTGCCAGTAGGAGACTTTCTAACACCGGGGAGCTGTTTTTT. The full variable domain, rest sourced from reference TRBV19 and TRBJ2-2, is DGGITQSPKYLFRKEGQNVTLSCEQNLNHDAMYWYRQDPGQGLRLIYYSQIVNDFQKGDIAEGYSVSREKKESFPLTVTSAQKNPTAFYLCASRRLSNTGELFFGEGSRLTVL.

The V gene is TRBV10-3, the J gene TRBJ1-6, with 7 bases lining up with TRBD1. J was trimmed by 7 bases and V by 4 bases; bases with no gene match: 4. Germline lookup yields CDR1 ENHRY and CDR2 SYGVKD. This CDR3 spans 14 amino acids. DNA for the CDR3: TGTGCCATCAGTGTGGGGACAGACAATTCACCCCTCCACTTT. Translation: CAISVGTDNSPLHF.